This TCR beta chain was obtained from a study of blood T cell repertoires in COVID-19. Study summary: Acute and convalescent COVID-19 specimens originated in the United States, Italy and Spain.

Recruited during active infection, patients (from Seattle) were subsequently followed longitudinally. CDR3 length: 14 amino acids. Trimming took 4 bases from V and 0 from J; bases not matched to a gene: 2. CDR1 and CDR2 from the germline V gene are LGHDT and YNNKEL (reference sequence). TCRdb's table, derived via immunoSEQ multiplex PCR, lists solely in-frame clones and lacks some. The profile shows 210,000 or so clones, more than 80% of them singletons. The source of this sequence is a woman aged 30 to 39 with COVID-19, enrolled during active disease. This chain uses TRBV3-1 (or the pseudogene TRBV3-2) with TRBJ2-7; TRBD2 matches at 8 bases. The sequenced sample consisted of peripheral blood. CDR3 in amino acids: CASSPGTSSYEQYF. As DNA, the CDR3 is TGTGCCAGCAGCCCCGGGACTAGCTCCTACGAGCAGTACTTC.